Sequencing of this TCR beta chain was carried out in a study of beta chain features in type 1 diabetes. This clone has only a few counts. Its cognate antigen is unknown. Since all of the isolated RNA was reverse transcribed, expressed TCRB transcripts were what got sequenced. TCRdb's copy holds only in-frame clones and misses some; the assay was immunoSEQ multiplex PCR. The table shows 430,000 or so clones, with roughly 10% occurring only once. Points from the study as a whole: The naive, central memory and Treg TCRB repertoires looked more alike in patients than they did in healthy donors. VDJ junctions sequenced from type 1 diabetes patients showed fewer insertions and more deletions.

The ends lost 4 bases at V and 8 bases at J; junction bases unmatched: 3. The germline V gene encodes CDR1 MDHEN and CDR2 SYDVKM. The CDR3 is 12 amino acids. The V and J genes are TRBV28 and TRBJ1-1; 8 nucleotides line up with TRBD1. Specimen: naive CD4+ T cells from blood. The TCR comes from a woman aged 18 to 35 in good health. Here the CDR3 DNA reads TGTGCCAGCAGTTGGACAGGGCAAGAAGCTTTCTTT. Translation gives CASSWTGQEAFF.